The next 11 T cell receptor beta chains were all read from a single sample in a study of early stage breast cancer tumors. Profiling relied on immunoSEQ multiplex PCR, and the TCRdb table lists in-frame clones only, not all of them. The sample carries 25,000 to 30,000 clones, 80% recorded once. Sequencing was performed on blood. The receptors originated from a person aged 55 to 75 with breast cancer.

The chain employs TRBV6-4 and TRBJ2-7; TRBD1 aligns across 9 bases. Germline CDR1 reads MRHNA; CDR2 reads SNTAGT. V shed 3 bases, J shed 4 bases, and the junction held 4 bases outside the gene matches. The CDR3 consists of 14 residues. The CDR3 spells CASSEWTGEYEQYF. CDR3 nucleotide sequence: TGTGCCAGCAGTGAGTGGACAGGGGAATACGAGCAGTACTTC.

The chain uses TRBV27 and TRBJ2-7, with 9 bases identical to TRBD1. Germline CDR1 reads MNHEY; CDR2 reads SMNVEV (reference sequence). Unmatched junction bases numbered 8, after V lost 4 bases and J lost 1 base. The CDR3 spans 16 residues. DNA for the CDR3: TGTGCCAGCAGTTCGTTGGGACAGGGAAATTCCTACGAGCAGTACTTC. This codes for CASSSLGQGNSYEQYF.

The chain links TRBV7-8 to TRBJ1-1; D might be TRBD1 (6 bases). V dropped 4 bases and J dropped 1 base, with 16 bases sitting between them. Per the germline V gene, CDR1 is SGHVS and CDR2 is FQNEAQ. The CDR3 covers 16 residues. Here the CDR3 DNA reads TGTGCCAGCAGCTCGCAGTCCGGGACAACGAACACTGAAGCTTTCTTT. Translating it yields CASSSQSGTTNTEAFF. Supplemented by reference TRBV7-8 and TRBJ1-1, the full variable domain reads GAGVSQSPRYKVAKRGQDVALRCDPISGHVSLFWYQQALGQGPEFLTYFQNEAQLDKSGLPSDRFFAERPEGSVSTLKIQRTQQEDSAVYLCASSSQSGTTNTEAFFGQGTRLTVV.

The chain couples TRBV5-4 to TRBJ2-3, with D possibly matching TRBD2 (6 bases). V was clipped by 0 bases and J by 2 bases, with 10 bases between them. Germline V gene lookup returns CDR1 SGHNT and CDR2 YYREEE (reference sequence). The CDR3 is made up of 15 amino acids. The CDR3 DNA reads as TGTGCCAGCAGCTTGGACGGAGGGTACACAGATACGCAGTATTTT. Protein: CASSLDGGYTDTQYF.

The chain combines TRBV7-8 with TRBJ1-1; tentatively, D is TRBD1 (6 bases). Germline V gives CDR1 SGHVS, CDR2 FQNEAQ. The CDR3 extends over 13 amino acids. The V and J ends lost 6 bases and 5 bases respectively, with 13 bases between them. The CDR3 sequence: CASRSGENTEAFF. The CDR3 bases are TGTGCCAGCAGGTCAGGGGAGAATACTGAAGCTTTCTTT.

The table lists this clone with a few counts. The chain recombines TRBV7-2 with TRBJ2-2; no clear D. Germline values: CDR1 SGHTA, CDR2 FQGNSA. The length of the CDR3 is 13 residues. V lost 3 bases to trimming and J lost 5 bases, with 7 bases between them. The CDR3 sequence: CASSLYYTGELFF. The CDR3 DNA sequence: TGTGCCAGCAGCTTGTATTATACCGGGGAGCTGTTTTTT.

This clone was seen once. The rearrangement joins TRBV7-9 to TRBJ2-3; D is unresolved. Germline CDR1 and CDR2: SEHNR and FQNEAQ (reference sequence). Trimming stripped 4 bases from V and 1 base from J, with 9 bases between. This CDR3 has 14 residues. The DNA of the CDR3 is TGTGCCAGCAGCTACTCTTCTCGCACAGATACGCAGTATTTT. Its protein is CASSYSSRTDTQYF.

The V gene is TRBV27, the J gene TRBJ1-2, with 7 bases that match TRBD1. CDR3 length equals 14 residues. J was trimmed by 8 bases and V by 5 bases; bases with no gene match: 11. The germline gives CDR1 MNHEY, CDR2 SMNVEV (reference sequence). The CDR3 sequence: CASSTMTGNLGYTF. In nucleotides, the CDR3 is TGTGCCAGCAGTACAATGACAGGGAATTTAGGCTACACCTTC.

This chain's CDR3 is CASSFRTSGRSGELFF. In DNA form, the CDR3 reads TGTGCCAGCAGCTTCCGGACTAGCGGGAGGAGCGGGGAGCTGTTTTTT. The chain links TRBV5-6 to TRBJ2-2, with TRBD2 identical over 14 bases. The ends lost 2 bases at V and 7 bases at J; junction bases unmatched: 4. Germline CDR1 SGHDT, CDR2 YYEEEE. This CDR3 region has 16 residues.

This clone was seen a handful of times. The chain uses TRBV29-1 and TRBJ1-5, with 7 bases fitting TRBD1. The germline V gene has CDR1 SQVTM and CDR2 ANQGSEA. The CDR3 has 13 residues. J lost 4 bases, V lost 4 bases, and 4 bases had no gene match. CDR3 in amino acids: CSVGGQQNQPQHF. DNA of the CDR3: TGCAGCGTTGGGGGACAGCAAAATCAGCCCCAGCATTTT. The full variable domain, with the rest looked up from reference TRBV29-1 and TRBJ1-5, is SAVISQKPSRDICQRGTSLTIQCQVDSQVTMMFWYRQQPGQSLTLIATANQGSEATYESGFVIDKFPISRPNLTFSTLTVSNMSPEDSSIYLCSVGGQQNQPQHFGDGTRLSIL.

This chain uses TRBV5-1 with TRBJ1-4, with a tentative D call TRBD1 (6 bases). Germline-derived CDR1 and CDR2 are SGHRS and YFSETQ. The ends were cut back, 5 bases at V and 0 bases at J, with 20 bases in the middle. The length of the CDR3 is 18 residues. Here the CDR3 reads CASRGGTDLFTTNEKLFF. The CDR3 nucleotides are TGCGCCAGCAGAGGGGGTACAGACTTATTTACAACTAATGAAAAACTGTTTTTT.